This passage covers 25 T cell receptor beta chains from one sample sequenced in a study of beta chain features in type 1 diabetes (dated by TCRdb to the late 2010s). Findings and caveats that apply to the study as a whole: Type 1 diabetes patients showed a moderate but significant shortening of TCRB CDR3 length in all four CD4+ subsets.

To prepare the library, the immunoSEQ multiplex PCR assay was applied. The entire isolated RNA was reverse transcribed using the High Capacity cDNA Reverse Transcription Kit, and thus expressed TCRB transcripts were sequenced. This immuneACCESS table, as held by TCRdb, lists in-frame sequences with V and J called but not all clones. Of the missing ones, under half trace to an unresolved V gene in checked studies; the others have no known cause. The sample table lists hundreds of thousands of clones, around an eighth of them with a count of one. The ten largest clones represent less than 0.025% of the sample. The antigens these receptors bind are not known. Sequencing used naive CD4+ T cells from blood. The cell subset or site label for this specimen denotes: true naive CD4+ T cells. Every receptor here comes from a man between 18 and 29 years old with type 1 diabetes.

Points on this clone: In the same sample, other DNA sequences code for this CDR3. The genes are TRBV5-1 and TRBJ2-3; a possible D gene is TRBD1 (6 bases). From germline, CDR1 is SGHRS and CDR2 YFSETQ. The CDR3 is 13 amino acids. V was clipped by 1 base and J by 3 bases, with 6 bases between them. This chain's CDR3 is CASSLQGTDTQYF. Written as DNA, the CDR3 is TGCGCCAGCAGCTTGCAGGGGACAGATACGCAGTATTTT.

The V and J genes are TRBV11-3 and TRBJ1-1; weak D call: TRBD1 (6 bases). Germline values: CDR1 SGHNT, CDR2 YENEEA. The CDR3 length is 12 residues. Trimming pared 5 bases from V and 4 bases from J, leaving 8 bases between. CDR3 DNA sequence: TGTGCCAGCAGCAGGGGGGCCACTGAAGCTTTCTTT. It codes for CASSRGATEAFF.

The V gene is TRBV18, the J gene TRBJ1-5; D is ambiguous. The CDR3 covers 14 residues. V lost 3 bases and J lost 1, with 7 bases in between. CDR1 is KGHSH, CDR2 LQKENI, per germline. For the CDR3, the DNA is TGTGCCAGCTCACCCGAGTCCAGCAATCAGCCCCAGCATTTT. It translates to CASSPESSNQPQHF.

This clone was picked up a small number of times. V gene TRBV6-6 combines with J gene TRBJ1-2; no reliable D call. The CDR3 totals 11 residues. Per germline, CDR1 MNHNY and CDR2 SVGAGI (reference sequence). The V end lost 6 bases, the J end lost 8 bases, and 10 bases lay between the germline ends. CDR3 nucleotide sequence: TGTGCCAGCAGCCCACCGGGAGGCTACACCTTC. This gives the protein CASSPPGGYTF.

The chain has TRBV27 and TRBJ1-1; D gene unclear. Germline V gene data show CDR1 as MNHEY and CDR2 as SMNVEV (reference sequence). Trimming pared 2 bases from V and 10 bases from J, leaving 20 bases between. The CDR3 consists of 15 residues. The CDR3 region is CASSLAALDRVRAFF. CDR3 DNA sequence: TGTGCCAGCAGTTTAGCAGCCCTCGATAGGGTCCGAGCTTTCTTT.

In the case of this clone: Other DNA sequences in this sample translate to the same CDR3. V and J are TRBV28 and TRBJ2-6; D gene ambiguous. This CDR3 comprises 13 residues. Trimming took off 6 bases at V and 2 bases at J, with 5 bases between the two ends. The germline gives CDR1 MDHEN, CDR2 SYDVKM. The CDR3 reads CASRGTGANVLTF. The DNA for the CDR3 is TGTGCCAGCAGAGGGACTGGGGCCAACGTCCTGACTTTC.

The V and J genes are TRBV6-5 and TRBJ1-2, with D possibly matching TRBD1 (6 bases). The CDR3 contains 15 residues. Germline assignment: CDR1 MNHEY and CDR2 SVGAGI. V lost 4 bases and J lost 8, with 20 bases in between. CDR3 in DNA: TGTGCCAGCAGTTCCGTGGCAGGGGCATCGTACGGCTACACCTTC. Translation: CASSSVAGASYGYTF.

This clone came up a few times. The chain carries TRBV5-4 and TRBJ1-3; 8 nucleotides match TRBD1. The CDR3 is made up of 15 amino acids. V gave up 5 bases and J gave up 3 bases; unmatched junction bases: 7. CDR1 is SGHNT and CDR2 is YYREEE in the germline V gene (reference sequence). The CDR3 DNA reads TGTGCCAGCAGGACCTCAGGGGGCTATGGAAACACCATATATTTT. Protein: CASRTSGGYGNTIYF.

The chain uses TRBV28 and TRBJ2-5; the D is unclear. Germline assignment: CDR1 MDHEN and CDR2 SYDVKM. Deletions cut 2 bases from V and 1 base from J, with 5 bases between. The CDR3 has 13 amino acids. The CDR3 protein is CASSLRFQETQYF. For the CDR3, the DNA is TGTGCCAGCAGTTTAAGGTTCCAAGAGACCCAGTACTTC.

V is TRBV4-1 and J is TRBJ2-5; 11 positions match TRBD2. This CDR3 has 16 residues. Per germline, CDR1 MGHRA and CDR2 YSYEKL. After removal of 0 bases from V and 7 bases from J, the junction contained 7 bases not matched to a gene. CDR3 region: CASSQENSGGAWTQYF. The CDR3 bases are TGCGCCAGCAGCCAAGAGAATAGCGGGGGGGCCTGGACCCAGTACTTC.

The V call is TRBV30, the J call TRBJ2-7; 7 positions match TRBD1. The length of the CDR3 is 15 residues. Trimming removed 5 bases from V and 7 bases from J; junction bases left unmatched: 17. Per germline, CDR1 GTSNPN and CDR2 SVGIG (reference sequence). This CDR3 is CAWSEQGTALGEQYF. CDR3 sequence (DNA): TGTGCCTGGTCCGAACAGGGGACAGCGCTGGGGGAGCAGTACTTC.

In this sample, this clone turned up a few times. One end of the junction fails to match germline, which may point to a read error. The chain carries TRBV2 and TRBJ2-7, with 7 positions matching TRBD1. This CDR3 region has 12 residues. Germline V gives CDR1 SNHLY, CDR2 FYNNEI. DNA for the CDR3: TGTGCCGGCAGACAGGGTTCCAGCGAGCAGTACTTC. This encodes CAGRQGSSEQYF.

This clone was observed a single time. This chain uses TRBV5-1 with TRBJ1-2; 8 bases agree with TRBD1. Germline V gives CDR1 SGHRS, CDR2 YFSETQ. The CDR3 contains 13 residues. V trimming: 4 bases; J trimming: 11 bases; junction bases outside the gene matches: 10. CDR3 nucleotides: TGCGCCAGCAGCGAGGGGACAGGCTCTGGGTACACCTTC. Its protein is CASSEGTGSGYTF. The whole variable domain, filled in from reference TRBV5-1 and TRBJ1-2, reads KAGVTQTPRYLIKTRGQQVTLSCSPISGHRSVSWYQQTPGQGLQFLFEYFSETQRNKGNFPGRFSGRQFSNSRSEMNVSTLELGDSALYLCASSEGTGSGYTFGSGTRLTVV.

The gene calls are TRBV5-1 and TRBJ2-1; weak D call: TRBD1 (6 bases). Looked up from germline, CDR1 is SGHRS and CDR2 is YFSETQ. The CDR3 length is 16 residues. Trimming pared 3 bases from V and 0 bases from J, leaving 13 bases between. The CDR3 DNA reads TGCGCCAGCAGCTCAACAGGGCCTAGCTCCTACAATGAGCAGTTCTTC. It yields the protein CASSSTGPSSYNEQFF. Combining the CDR3 with reference TRBV5-1 and TRBJ2-1 gives the whole variable domain KAGVTQTPRYLIKTRGQQVTLSCSPISGHRSVSWYQQTPGQGLQFLFEYFSETQRNKGNFPGRFSGRQFSNSRSEMNVSTLELGDSALYLCASSSTGPSSYNEQFFGPGTRLTVL.

This clone has only a few counts. The chain recombines TRBV2 with TRBJ1-2; D unclear. Germline CDR1 is SNHLY and CDR2 is FYNNEI. Trimming took off 4 bases at V and 4 bases at J, with 1 base between the two ends. The CDR3 is made up of 10 amino acids. CDR3 nucleotides: TGTGCCAGCAGTGTCTATGGCTACACCTTC. Its protein product is CASSVYGYTF.

The rearrangement joins TRBV5-1 to TRBJ1-1; 9 bases map to TRBD1. This CDR3 region has 15 residues. Germline CDR1 reads SGHRS; CDR2 reads YFSETQ. Trimming took 3 bases from V and 5 from J; bases not matched to a gene: 8. As DNA, the CDR3 is TGCGCCAGCAGCTACACAGGGGGCCCTACAACTGAAGCTTTCTTT. This encodes CASSYTGGPTTEAFF.

This clone showed up just a few times. The rearrangement links TRBV9 to TRBJ1-1; 7 positions agree with TRBD1. CDR3 length equals 14 residues. The J segment lost 2 bases and the V segment lost 4 bases, leaving 5 bases of the junction unmatched. In germline, CDR1 is SGDLS, CDR2 YYNGEE. The CDR3 DNA follows: TGTGCCAGCAGCTCACACAGGGGTAACACTGAAGCTTTCTTT. Translation: CASSSHRGNTEAFF.

The rearrangement links TRBV30 to TRBJ1-3; a weak D match, TRBD1 (6 bases). There are 16 residues in the CDR3. Germline V gene data show CDR1 as GTSNPN and CDR2 as SVGIG (reference sequence). The V end lost 5 bases, the J end lost 0 bases, and 17 bases lay between the germline ends. For the CDR3, the DNA is TGTGCCTGGGTGGACAGAAGGGACTACTCTGGAAACACCATATATTTT. Amino acids: CAWVDRRDYSGNTIYF.

The chain is built from TRBV14 and TRBJ2-3; D unresolved. This CDR3 contains 13 residues. Trimming removed 4 bases from V and 0 bases from J, with 5 bases in between. Germline V lookup: CDR1 SGHDN, CDR2 FVKESK. The CDR3 DNA follows: TGTGCCAGCAGCCCGTACAGCACAGATACGCAGTATTTT. It yields the protein CASSPYSTDTQYF.

The rearrangement joins TRBV15 to TRBJ1-5, with 8 bases identical to TRBD1. Germline CDR1 LNHNV, CDR2 YYDKDF (reference sequence). The CDR3 length is 17 residues. Unmatched junction bases numbered 17, after V lost 5 bases and J lost 8 bases. CDR3 DNA: TGTGCCACCAGCCAAGGAAATGTCGGGACAGGTCCCGAGCCCCAGCATTTT. Translated: CATSQGNVGTGPEPQHF.

The V call is TRBV18, the J call TRBJ2-3, with D unresolved. Germline lookup yields CDR1 KGHSH and CDR2 LQKENI. Trimming took 3 bases from V and 2 from J, leaving 12 bases between them. CDR3 length: 15 amino acids. The CDR3 DNA reads as TGTGCCAGCTCACCTCCCGGTGTGTACACAGATACGCAGTATTTT. Translating it yields CASSPPGVYTDTQYF.

This clone was seen only a few times. The genes are TRBV6-5 and TRBJ2-7; no clear D. The V gene's germline CDR1 is MNHEY and CDR2 SVGAGI. The CDR3 sequence is 12 residues long. V was shortened by 5 bases and J by 0 bases, with 5 bases between the two germline ends. The CDR3 bases are TGTGCCAGCAGTCAAAGCTCCTACGAGCAGTACTTC. Residues: CASSQSSYEQYF.

The CDR3 loop reads CASSVADSNQPQHF. The CDR3 bases are TGTGCCAGCAGCGTAGCCGATAGCAATCAGCCCCAGCATTTT. The rearrangement uses TRBV9 and TRBJ1-5, with D unclear. The CDR3 is 14 residues long. CDR1 and CDR2 (germline): SGDLS, YYNGEE. Trimming shortened V by 0 bases and J by 0 bases, and 4 bases separated the two germline ends.

The gene calls are TRBV28 and TRBJ1-6; D ambiguous. Germline V gene data show CDR1 as MDHEN and CDR2 as SYDVKM. The CDR3 is 14 residues long. The V end was cut by 7 bases, the J end by 6 bases, with 13 bases between. CDR3 DNA sequence: TGTGCCAGCACAAGTATCCCGTCTAATTCACCCCTCCACTTT. As protein: CASTSIPSNSPLHF.

This clone has just a few counts. The V call is TRBV6-1, the J call TRBJ2-3, with 11 bases that match TRBD2. V lost 2 bases, J lost 1 base, and 2 bases stayed unmatched. The germline gives CDR1 MNHNS, CDR2 SASEGT. CDR3 length: 16 residues. The CDR3 spells CASSEQTSGGTDTQYF. The DNA of the CDR3 is TGTGCCAGCAGTGAACAGACTAGCGGGGGCACAGATACGCAGTATTTT.